The clone carrying this TCR beta chain turned up a few times. The antigen is not known. This record belongs to a study of CD8 T cells in ankylosing spondylitis. Study findings and constraints: The study identified a TCR beta motif of 7 or 8 highly homologous variants that appeared characteristic of ankylosing spondylitis blood. Certain motif variants had earlier been reported in reactive arthritis synovial fluid and blood. CD8+ by phenotype, disease-linked clones were relatively rare in peripheral blood. The study looked at matched synovial fluid samples from ankylosing spondylitis patients. Disease-linked clones were reported to be significantly enriched there.

Trimming removed 6 bases from V and 3 bases from J; junction bases left unmatched: 8. The V gene's germline CDR1 is DFQATT and CDR2 SNEGSKA (reference sequence). The length of the CDR3 is 14 residues. Researchers built TCR beta libraries using quantitative 5'-RACE with molecular barcodes. Each CDR3 protein gets one entry after TCRdb re-called the 5' RACE reads with MiXCR. The sample includes over 450,000 distinct CDR3 sequences, roughly 12% of them seen just once. The sequenced material came from blood, either unsorted or a sorted T cell fraction (not recorded which). The sequence was collected from a male donor with ankylosing spondylitis. The chain couples TRBV20-1 to TRBJ2-3, with 8 positions matching TRBD2. Here the CDR3 reads CSAGSTGGTDTQYF. For the CDR3, the DNA is TGCAGTGCAGGGTCGACGGGAGGGACAGATACGCAGTATTTT.